This is a list of T cell receptor beta chains from one sample in a study of CD8 T cells in ankylosing spondylitis. TCRdb ran MiXCR on the 5' RACE reads and lists one entry per CDR3 protein. Of under 950,000 distinct CDR3 sequences detected, about 20% appear once; the ten largest clones hold around 20%. Sequencing used blood, either unsorted or a sorted T cell fraction (not recorded which). The receptors derive from a male donor with ankylosing spondylitis. Both conserved end residues are part of each CDR3.

V gene	J gene	CDR3 protein
TRBV7-2	TRBJ2-5	CASRIAGGETQYF
TRBV5-1	TRBJ1-4	CASSLSPYDEKLFF
TRBV6-6	TRBJ1-1	CASTGGYDEAFF
TRBV6-4	TRBJ2-3	CASRSSGSTDTQYF
TRBV20-1	TRBJ2-5	CSATTHTTSGGRGAQYF
TRBV6-2/TRBV6-3	TRBJ2-7	CASSYSGPRGEQYF
TRBV28	TRBJ2-7	CASSFRWGRGDSYEQYF
TRBV7-8	TRBJ2-3	CASSRTGGGGTDTQYF
TRBV3-1	TRBJ1-1	CASSQDPAMNTEAFF
TRBV20-1	TRBJ2-3	CSARQIAGGGTDTQYF
TRBV5-1	TRBJ1-1	CASSLESRGSTEAFF
TRBV21-1	TRBJ2-7	CASSKRRGRPTYEQYF
TRBV4-2	TRBJ2-1	CASSQVVSEQFF
TRBV3-1	TRBJ1-2	CASSQESTVNYGYTF
TRBV7-2	TRBJ2-7	CASSPRGTGLTYEQYF
TRBV12-3/TRBV12-4	TRBJ2-2	CATREGLGYPNTGELFF
TRBV9	TRBJ2-7	CASGQGEYEQYF
TRBV29-1	TRBJ2-3	CSVEAQGTQYF
TRBV4-1	TRBJ1-2	CASSPRDSLLSGYTF
TRBV12-3/TRBV12-4	TRBJ1-1	CASSLGRGKAFF
TRBV20-1	TRBJ1-1	CSARASGRNTEAFF
TRBV3-1	TRBJ2-2	CASSLRPRGELFF
TRBV6-1	TRBJ2-7	CASSKSSYEQYF
TRBV25-1	TRBJ1-2	CASSEPQGRGGYTF
TRBV4-2	TRBJ1-1	CASSQDGGARDTEAFF
TRBV20-1	TRBJ2-7	CSVPTELPGQGSYEQYF
TRBV7-8	TRBJ2-1	CASSLVEPVTGEQFF
TRBV29-1	TRBJ2-5	CSVDLAEKIAGGWETQYF
TRBV9	TRBJ2-7	CASSLNQGLSNEQYF
TRBV27	TRBJ2-1	CASMGGGSYNEQFF
TRBV12-3/TRBV12-4	TRBJ1-1	CASRQGGTTEAFF
TRBV6-5	TRBJ2-2	CASSYARGTGELFF
TRBV29-1	TRBJ2-1	CSVELVGVKKKIF
TRBV5-8	TRBJ1-1	CASSRDRGWTEAFF
TRBV7-2	TRBJ1-6	CASSSGRGVALHF
TRBV28	TRBJ1-6	CASSPQPGTGPLHF
TRBV13	TRBJ2-1	CASSLGRGTSGYSSYNEQFF
TRBV6-1	TRBJ1-2	CASSDAPGQGSYGYTF
TRBV2	TRBJ2-3	CASSGPSRGGTQYF
TRBV4-1	TRBJ2-1	CASSQDRAAGVNEQFF
TRBV7-9	TRBJ1-4	CASSPRVGQINEKLFF
TRBV12-3/TRBV12-4	TRBJ2-1	CASSQEGTSENNEQFF
TRBV6-5	TRBJ1-4	CASSYGQGGYEKLFF
TRBV21-1	TRBJ2-4	CASRGLTVLTKNIQYF
TRBV7-9	TRBJ2-5	CASSLGSLKETQYF
TRBV4-2	TRBJ2-7	CASSQGDRGFYEQYF
TRBV7-8	TRBJ1-1	CASSPRPAVNTEAFF
TRBV6-1	TRBJ1-1	CASSDVQLITEAFF
TRBV27	TRBJ2-7	CASSSHDRDEQYF
TRBV24-1	TRBJ2-5	CATSDLHGETQYF
TRBV5-4	TRBJ1-5	CASSSDNQPQHF
TRBV20-1	TRBJ2-1	CSARTLEVRGRGEQFF
TRBV7-3	TRBJ2-3	CASSPANTDTQYF
TRBV18	TRBJ2-7	CASSPQGGYEQYF
TRBV25-1	TRBJ2-5	CASSAQTSTGTQYF